These 25 T cell receptor beta chains originate from one sample sequenced in a study of blood T cell repertoires in COVID-19. The repertoire was sequenced with immunoSEQ multiplex PCR; TCRdb's copy has only in-frame clones and lacks some. The top ten clones hold about 1.4% of a sample with some 170,000 clones, around 90% of them seen once. Source material: peripheral blood. All receptors derive from a woman in her forties or fifties with acute or convalescent COVID-19.

The chain joins TRBV9 to TRBJ2-1, with a tentative D call TRBD1 (5 bases). The germline V gene has CDR1 SGDLS and CDR2 YYNGEE. This CDR3 is 12 amino acids long. Trimming removed 0 bases from V and 8 bases from J, with 6 bases in between. The chain's CDR3 is CASSVGRDEQFF. The DNA for the CDR3 is TGTGCCAGCAGCGTAGGCAGGGATGAGCAGTTCTTC.

The chain has TRBV19 and TRBJ2-1; D might be TRBD2 (6 bases). Trimming left V 6 bases short and J 3 bases short, with 18 bases between. The CDR3 consists of 16 residues. The germline V gene encodes CDR1 LNHDA and CDR2 SQIVND (reference sequence). CDR3 residues: CASSPGRRPDYNEQFF. The CDR3 region has the DNA TGTGCCAGTAGCCCGGGGAGGCGGCCCGACTACAATGAGCAGTTCTTC.

V gene TRBV27 combines with J gene TRBJ2-2; 9 nucleotides agree with TRBD1. Losses at the gene ends were 3 bases for V and 6 bases for J; bases not matched to a gene: 8. CDR3 length equals 16 residues. Germline CDR1 and CDR2: MNHEY and SMNVEV (reference sequence). CDR3 region: CASSFLTGGSAGELFF. The CDR3 coding sequence is TGTGCCAGCAGTTTCCTGACAGGGGGGAGTGCCGGGGAGCTGTTTTTT.

The J gene is TRBJ2-2, the V gene TRBV25-1, with D possibly TRBD1 on 5 matching bases. Trimming removed 5 bases from V and 3 bases from J, with 19 bases in between. The CDR3 consists of 17 residues. The germline V gene encodes CDR1 MGHDK and CDR2 SYGVNS. CDR3 in DNA: TGTGCCAGCAGTCCTAATTACGCCAGGGCGGACACCGGGGAGCTGTTTTTT. This sequence encodes CASSPNYARADTGELFF.

This chain links TRBV5-4 with TRBJ2-2, with 7 bases identical to TRBD1. Trimming at V came to 4 bases and at J to 4 bases, leaving 4 bases not matched to a gene. Germline V gives CDR1 SGHNT, CDR2 YYREEE (reference sequence). The CDR3 consists of 14 residues. CDR3 protein: CASSPRTGTGELFF. The CDR3 DNA sequence: TGTGCCAGCAGCCCCCGGACAGGCACCGGGGAGCTGTTTTTT.

The genes are TRBV6-5 and TRBJ2-7; D perhaps matches TRBD1 (5 bases). Germline lookup yields CDR1 MNHEY and CDR2 SVGAGI. The V end was cut by 4 bases, the J end by 6 bases, with 13 bases between. This CDR3 spans 13 amino acids. The CDR3 region has the DNA TGTGCCAGCAGTTCCAGGGAAGCCTCCGAGCAGTACTTC. The encoded protein is CASSSREASEQYF.

This rearrangement joins TRBV6-5 to TRBJ2-5; 7 bases are a match to TRBD2. CDR1 is MNHEY and CDR2 is SVGAGI in the germline V gene. J was trimmed by 9 bases and V by 6 bases; bases with no gene match: 16. The CDR3 contains 15 residues. In DNA form, the CDR3 reads TGTGCCAGCAGCCCATGGGCGGGGGTATCTGGGGCCCAGTACTTC. Amino acids: CASSPWAGVSGAQYF.

V is TRBV7-8 and J is TRBJ1-1; unclear D gene. V lost 5 bases and J 5 bases, leaving 6 bases between the germline ends. CDR3 length equals 11 residues. CDR1 is SGHVS and CDR2 is FQNEAQ in the germline V gene. CDR3 sequence: CASSRLTEAFF. For the CDR3, the DNA is TGTGCCAGCAGCCGGTTAACTGAAGCTTTCTTT.

The chain combines TRBV6-1 with TRBJ1-5; TRBD1 aligns across 8 bases. CDR1 is MNHNS and CDR2 is SASEGT in the germline V gene. Unmatched junction bases numbered 5, after V lost 3 bases and J lost 1 base. The CDR3 totals 16 residues. The CDR3 loop reads CASSDQGARSNQPQHF. The CDR3 DNA sequence: TGTGCCAGCAGTGACCAGGGGGCACGGAGCAATCAGCCCCAGCATTTT.

The chain is built from TRBV7-2 and TRBJ1-3, with D perhaps matching TRBD1 (5 bases). Trimming pared 1 base from V and 0 bases from J, leaving 10 bases between. The CDR3 extends over 16 amino acids. CDR1 is SGHTA and CDR2 is FQGNSA in the germline V gene. This CDR3 reads CASSLDRGFSGNTIYF. In DNA, the CDR3 is TGTGCCAGCAGCTTAGATAGGGGCTTCTCTGGAAACACCATATATTTT. Drawing the rest from reference TRBV7-2 and TRBJ1-3, the complete variable domain is GAGVSQSPSNKVTEKGKDVELRCDPISGHTALYWYRQSLGQGLEFLIYFQGNSAPDKSGLPSDRFSAERTGGSVSTLTIQRTQQEDSAVYLCASSLDRGFSGNTIYFGEGSWLTVV.

The chain uses TRBV7-6 and TRBJ2-2, with 8 positions matching TRBD1. The V gene end was trimmed by 4 bases and the J gene end by 3 bases; junction bases not matched to a gene: 10. The CDR3 is made up of 17 amino acids. Germline CDR1 SGHVS, CDR2 FNYEAQ. Written as DNA, the CDR3 is TGTGCCAGCAGCTCCAGCAGGTGGACAGGGCACACCGGGGAGCTGTTTTTT. It translates to CASSSSRWTGHTGELFF. Complete variable domain (other parts from reference TRBV7-6 and TRBJ2-2): GAGVSQSPRYKVTKRGQDVALRCDPISGHVSLYWYRQALGQGPEFLTYFNYEAQQDKSGLPNDRFSAERPEGSISTLTIQRTEQRDSAMYRCASSSSRWTGHTGELFFGEGSRLTVL.

V is TRBV3-1 (or the pseudogene TRBV3-2) and J is TRBJ1-3, with TRBD1 identical over 8 bases. The CDR3 extends over 17 amino acids. From germline, CDR1 is LGHDT and CDR2 YNNKEL (reference sequence). The V gene end was trimmed by 3 bases and the J gene end by 4 bases; junction bases not matched to a gene: 11. The CDR3 spells CASSQVKQGARGNTIYF. The CDR3 nucleotides read TGTGCCAGCAGCCAGGTAAAGCAGGGGGCGCGGGGAAACACCATATATTTT.

This clone was seen only once. The V and J genes are TRBV4-2 and TRBJ2-6, with D possibly being TRBD1 (5 bases). V lost 2 bases and J lost 4, with 15 bases in between. This CDR3 is 17 amino acids long. Germline V lookup: CDR1 LGHNA, CDR2 YNFKEQ. The CDR3 DNA reads as TGTGCCAGCAGCCAAAATCAACAGGCCGCCGGGGCCAACGTCCTGACTTTC. It translates to CASSQNQQAAGANVLTF.

This sequence joins TRBV2 and TRBJ2-7; D not resolved. CDR1 and CDR2 from the germline V gene are SNHLY and FYNNEI. The CDR3 loop spans 15 amino acids. Trimming left V 6 bases short and J 2 bases short, with 17 bases between. DNA for the CDR3: TGTGCCAGCAGACATAGGAATGGAGAAACCTACGAGCAGTACTTC. It is translated as CASRHRNGETYEQYF.

J is TRBJ2-7 and V is TRBV11-2; TRBD1 agrees at 7 bases. Trimming cost V 9 bases and J 2 bases; bases outside gene matches: 13. The V gene's germline CDR1 is SGHAT and CDR2 FQNNGV. This CDR3 is 15 amino acids long. CDR3 nucleotide sequence: TGTGCCAGTAAAGGGACAGCAAAGCGTCCCTACGAGCAGTACTTC. The encoded protein is CASKGTAKRPYEQYF.

The rearrangement joins TRBV7-2 to TRBJ2-7, with 9 bases matching TRBD2. The CDR3 consists of 15 residues. Trimming cost V 3 bases and J 4 bases; bases outside gene matches: 7. The germline CDR1 and CDR2 sequences are SGHTA and FQGNSA. CDR3 DNA sequence: TGTGCCAGCAGCTTTTCTAGCGGGACCTTATACGAGCAGTACTTC. This encodes CASSFSSGTLYEQYF.

The V gene is TRBV11-1, the J gene TRBJ1-6; D is ambiguous. The CDR3 consists of 15 residues. Trimming removed 3 bases at V and 0 bases at J, with 6 bases between. CDR1 and CDR2 (germline): SGHAT, FQDESV (reference sequence). The CDR3 DNA reads as TGTGCCAGCAGCTTTGAGAGCTCCTATAATTCACCCCTCCACTTT. It is translated as CASSFESSYNSPLHF.

This chain links TRBV5-1 with TRBJ1-5; 11 nucleotides match TRBD1. CDR3 size: 20 residues. V lost 4 bases to trimming and J lost 4 bases; unmatched junction nucleotides: 19. Germline V gene data show CDR1 as SGHRS and CDR2 as YFSETQ. This CDR3 reads CASSNRAGDRGRRGNQPQHF. Written as DNA, the CDR3 is TGCGCCAGCAGCAACCGAGCCGGGGACAGGGGGAGAAGAGGAAATCAGCCCCAGCATTTT.

The chain joins TRBV3-1 (or the pseudogene TRBV3-2) to TRBJ1-3; unclear D gene. The ends were cut back, 6 bases at V and 0 bases at J, with 12 bases in the middle. Germline-derived CDR1 and CDR2 are LGHDT and YNNKEL (reference sequence). The CDR3 runs to 15 residues. The CDR3 coding sequence is TGTGCCAGCAGTTTATCACAGTTCTCTGGAAACACCATATATTTT. Its protein product is CASSLSQFSGNTIYF.

V gene TRBV5-1 combines with J gene TRBJ2-5; 8 bases line up with TRBD2. Germline V gene lookup returns CDR1 SGHRS and CDR2 YFSETQ. The CDR3 runs 18 residues. Trimming removed 0 bases from V and 7 bases from J; junction bases left unmatched: 17. CDR3 nucleotide sequence: TGCGCCAGCAGCTTGGCCCCCTCACTAGCGGCAGGCGAGGGGACCCAGTACTTC. Translated, it gives CASSLAPSLAAGEGTQYF.

V and J are TRBV5-1 and TRBJ2-3; 9 bases agree with TRBD1. Germline V gene lookup returns CDR1 SGHRS and CDR2 YFSETQ. The length of the CDR3 is 18 residues. After removal of 0 bases from V and 4 bases from J, the junction contained 12 bases not matched to a gene. The CDR3 sequence is CASSLVTGQGEGPDTQYF. Here the CDR3 DNA reads TGCGCCAGCAGCTTGGTGACGGGACAGGGTGAAGGACCAGATACGCAGTATTTT.

The sample holds a few counts of this clone. J is TRBJ1-2 and V is TRBV10-3; D ambiguous. The CDR3 loop spans 13 amino acids. V was pared by 0 bases and J by 2 bases, with 4 bases between. The germline V gene encodes CDR1 ENHRY and CDR2 SYGVKD. The CDR3 protein is CAISESTNYGYTF. CDR3 bases: TGTGCCATCAGTGAGTCGACAAACTATGGCTACACCTTC.

The rearrangement uses TRBV16 and TRBJ1-2; 10 bases match TRBD1. The CDR3 contains 16 residues. V dropped 0 bases and J dropped 1; count of bases not matched to a gene: 2. Germline values: CDR1 KGHSY, CDR2 FQNENV. CDR3 sequence: CASSQSWTGGNYGYTF. CDR3 DNA sequence: TGTGCCAGCAGCCAATCTTGGACAGGGGGTAACTATGGCTACACCTTC. Looking up the rest from reference TRBV16 and TRBJ1-2 gives the full variable domain: GEEVAQTPKHLVRGEGQKAKLYCAPIKGHSYVFWYQQVLKNEFKFLISFQNENVFDETGMPKERFSAKCLPNSPCSLEIQATKLEDSAVYFCASSQSWTGGNYGYTFGSGTRLTVV.

V usage is TRBV5-1 and J usage is TRBJ1-1; 10 positions match TRBD1. Germline lookup yields CDR1 SGHRS and CDR2 YFSETQ. With V trimmed by 4 bases and J by 1 base, 4 bases remained unmatched. This CDR3 is built from 15 residues. CDR3 region: CASSPTGGSNTEAFF. The CDR3 DNA reads TGCGCCAGCAGCCCGACAGGGGGCTCGAACACTGAAGCTTTCTTT.

The rearrangement uses TRBV2 and TRBJ2-5; TRBD1 matches 12 bases. Germline CDR1 SNHLY, CDR2 FYNNEI. J gave up 5 bases and V 6 bases, and 7 bases lay outside the gene matches. The CDR3 is 15 residues long. In DNA, the CDR3 is TGTGCCAGCAGGGGGACAGGGGGCGACTGGGAGACCCAGTACTTC. It codes for CASRGTGGDWETQYF.